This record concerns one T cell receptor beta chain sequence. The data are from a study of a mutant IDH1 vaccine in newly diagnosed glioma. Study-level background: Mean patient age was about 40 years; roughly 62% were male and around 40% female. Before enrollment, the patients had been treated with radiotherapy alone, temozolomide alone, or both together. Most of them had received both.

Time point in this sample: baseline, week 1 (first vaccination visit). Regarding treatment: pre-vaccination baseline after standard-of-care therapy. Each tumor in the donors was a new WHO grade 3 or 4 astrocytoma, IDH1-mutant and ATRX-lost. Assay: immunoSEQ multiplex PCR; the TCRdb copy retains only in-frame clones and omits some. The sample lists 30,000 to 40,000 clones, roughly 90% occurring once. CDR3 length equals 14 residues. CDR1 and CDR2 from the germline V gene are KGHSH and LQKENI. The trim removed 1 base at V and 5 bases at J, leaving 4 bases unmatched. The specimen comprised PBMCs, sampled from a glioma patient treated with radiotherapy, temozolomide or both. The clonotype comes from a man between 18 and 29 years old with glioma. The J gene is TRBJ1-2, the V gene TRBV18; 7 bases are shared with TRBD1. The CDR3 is CASSPQGAMYGYTF. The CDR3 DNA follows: TGTGCCAGCTCACCACAGGGGGCTATGTATGGCTACACCTTC.